The next 31 T cell receptor beta chains were all read from a single sample in a study of OX40 agonist ivuxolimab in advanced cancers. Library preparation was by the immunoSEQ multiplex PCR assay. TCRdb took this table from immuneACCESS and kept in-frame rearrangements with V and J called. Such tables lack part of the clones; where checked against another copy, unresolved V genes explain under half of the gap, and the rest is unexplained. In all, the sample holds about 36,000 clones, and 70% to 80% of those were seen once. The top ten hold roughly 18% of the sample. The specimen comprised CD4+ or CD8+ T cells sorted from blood, sampled in a trial of the OX40 agonist ivuxolimab. These TCRs come from an adult with an advanced solid tumor such as melanoma, head and neck, liver or kidney cancer.

The gene calls are TRBV5-1 and TRBJ1-3, with a tentative D call TRBD1 (5 bases). Looked up from germline, CDR1 is SGHRS and CDR2 is YFSETQ. V was trimmed by 7 bases and J by 3 bases, leaving 11 bases between them. The CDR3 spans 13 residues. The DNA for the CDR3 is TGCGCCAGCCGGTTAGGGGATGGAAACACCATATATTTT. Its translation is CASRLGDGNTIYF.

The chain links TRBV7-2 to TRBJ1-4; no clear D gene. This CDR3 contains 14 residues. Between the trimmed V and J ends, which lost 6 bases and 4 bases, there was a span of 12 bases. The germline V gene has CDR1 SGHTA and CDR2 FQGNSA. The CDR3 nucleotides read TGTGCCAGCAGTCGGGCCCAGATTAATGAAAAACTGTTTTTT. Amino acid sequence: CASSRAQINEKLFF.

J is TRBJ2-5 and V is TRBV9; the D is unclear. CDR1 is SGDLS and CDR2 is YYNGEE in the germline V gene. The CDR3 has 16 residues. V was cut by 0 bases and J by 2 bases, with 14 bases left in between. The CDR3 reads CASSVDEVLTQETQYF. DNA of the CDR3: TGTGCCAGCAGCGTAGACGAGGTCTTGACGCAAGAGACCCAGTACTTC.

The CDR3 reads CASRAANYGYTF. CDR3 in DNA: TGTGCCAGCAGAGCAGCAAACTATGGCTACACCTTC. The V gene is TRBV4-2, the J gene TRBJ1-2, with D unclear. Germline CDR1 reads LGHNA; CDR2 reads YNFKEQ. CDR3 length: 12 amino acids. The V end was cut by 6 bases, the J end by 2 bases, with 7 bases between.

V usage is TRBV4-1 and J usage is TRBJ2-5, with 11 bases lining up with TRBD2. The CDR3 loop spans 21 amino acids. Germline V lookup: CDR1 MGHRA, CDR2 YSYEKL. The V and J ends lost 2 bases and 5 bases, in that order; junction bases with no gene match: 22. The CDR3: CASSQPRGSGGASRFVETQYF. CDR3 DNA: TGCGCCAGCAGCCAACCCCGGGGTAGCGGGGGGGCCTCGCGTTTCGTTGAGACCCAGTACTTC.

The V call is TRBV23-1, the J call TRBJ1-5, with 7 bases lining up with TRBD1. TRBV23-1 is given ORF status, its function remaining uncertain. The CDR3 extends over 14 amino acids. The trim removed 0 bases at V and 6 bases at J, leaving 2 bases unmatched. Written as DNA, the CDR3 is TGCGCCAGCAGTCAATCCGACAGGGCTCAGCCCCAGCATTTT. Its protein product is CASSQSDRAQPQHF.

The rearrangement uses TRBV15 and TRBJ1-2; 9 positions match TRBD1. V shed 2 bases and J 6 bases; nucleotides not matched to a gene: 10. The germline CDR1 and CDR2 sequences are LNHNV and YYDKDF (reference sequence). The CDR3 loop spans 16 amino acids. The CDR3 region has the DNA TGTGCCACCAGCAGAAGGCCAAAGGGGACAGGGAATGGCTACACCTTC. It translates to CATSRRPKGTGNGYTF.

The chain is built from TRBV2 and TRBJ1-1; perhaps TRBD1 as D (6 bases). The length of the CDR3 is 13 residues. Germline V lookup: CDR1 SNHLY, CDR2 FYNNEI. The ends were cut back, 4 bases at V and 5 bases at J, with 11 bases in the middle. CDR3 DNA: TGTGCCAGCAGTGTAGGGGGGAGTACTGAAGCTTTCTTT. Protein sequence: CASSVGGSTEAFF. The full variable domain, in which reference TRBV2 and TRBJ1-1 provide the parts outside the CDR3, is EPEVTQTPSHQVTQMGQEVILRCVPISNHLYFYWYRQILGQKVEFLVSFYNNEISEKSEIFDDQFSVERPDGSNFTLKIRSTKLEDSAMYFCASSVGGSTEAFFGQGTRLTVV.

In its sample, this clone was seen a few times. The chain is built from TRBV6-5 and TRBJ1-6; D remains unclear. The V end was cut by 2 bases, the J end by 8 bases, with 10 bases between. The germline gives CDR1 MNHEY, CDR2 SVGAGI. The CDR3 sequence is 14 residues long. The CDR3: CASSYTRTDSPLHF. For the CDR3, the DNA is TGTGCCAGCAGTTACACCAGGACTGATTCACCCCTCCACTTT.

This clone showed up just a few times. The genes are TRBV4-1 and TRBJ2-3; perhaps TRBD2 as D (5 bases). The CDR3 runs 12 residues. CDR1 is MGHRA and CDR2 is YSYEKL in the germline V gene. With 0 bases removed from V and 9 bases from J, the gap between germline ends came to 7 bases. The CDR3 loop is CASSQDGVTQYF. In nucleotides, the CDR3 is TGCGCCAGCAGCCAAGACGGGGTGACGCAGTATTTT.

The chain is built from TRBV7-9 and TRBJ2-5; 9 bases fit TRBD1. J gave up 5 bases and V 3 bases, and 7 bases lay outside the gene matches. The CDR3 runs 15 residues. The germline CDR1 and CDR2 sequences are SEHNR and FQNEAQ (reference sequence). CDR3 loop: CASSLPGQGGETQYF. In nucleotides, the CDR3 is TGTGCCAGCAGCTTGCCGGGACAGGGAGGCGAGACCCAGTACTTC.

The V call is TRBV4-1, the J call TRBJ1-4, with D unresolved. There are 15 residues in the CDR3. Looked up from germline, CDR1 is MGHRA and CDR2 is YSYEKL. Trimming stripped 0 bases from V and 6 bases from J, with 11 bases between. The CDR3: CASSQEGGPDEKLFF. The CDR3 bases are TGCGCCAGCAGCCAAGAGGGAGGGCCGGATGAAAAACTGTTTTTT.

DNA for the CDR3: TGTGCCAGCAGCTTAGCCGGGTTCTTAACTGAAGCTTTCTTT. Translating it yields CASSLAGFLTEAFF. The rearrangement links TRBV11-2 to TRBJ1-1, with D unresolved. The germline V gene has CDR1 SGHAT and CDR2 FQNNGV. The CDR3 is 14 amino acids. The germline V and J ends were trimmed by 1 base and 5 bases, with 11 bases remaining between them.

The V gene is TRBV5-6, the J gene TRBJ2-1, with 7 positions matching TRBD1. The CDR3 has 16 amino acids. Germline V lookup: CDR1 SGHDT, CDR2 YYEEEE. Germline trimming cut 0 bases from V and 4 bases from J; bases unmatched to any gene: 7. The CDR3 DNA is TGTGCCAGCAGCTTGGCCAAGGGGGCGAGGTACAATGAGCAGTTCTTC. As protein: CASSLAKGARYNEQFF.

This clone was seen just once. This sequence joins TRBV10-3 and TRBJ1-4; no clear D gene. Germline V CDR1 and CDR2: ENHRY, SYGVKD. The length of the CDR3 is 16 residues. The V gene lost 4 bases and the J gene lost 0 bases, with 12 bases spanning the gap. CDR3 loop: CAISVDGVATNEKLFF. The CDR3 nucleotides are TGTGCCATCAGTGTAGACGGTGTTGCAACTAATGAAAAACTGTTTTTT.

The rearrangement joins TRBV19 to TRBJ1-6; TRBD1 matches 7 bases. The V gene end was trimmed by 5 bases and the J gene end by 7 bases; junction bases not matched to a gene: 2. This CDR3 spans 13 amino acids. Germline V gene data show CDR1 as LNHDA and CDR2 as SQIVND (reference sequence). This chain's CDR3 is CASSRDRNSPLHF. Written as DNA, the CDR3 is TGTGCCAGTAGTCGGGACAGAAATTCACCCCTCCACTTT. The whole variable domain, remainder taken from reference TRBV19 and TRBJ1-6, is DGGITQSPKYLFRKEGQNVTLSCEQNLNHDAMYWYRQDPGQGLRLIYYSQIVNDFQKGDIAEGYSVSREKKESFPLTVTSAQKNPTAFYLCASSRDRNSPLHFGNGTRLTVT.

This clone was observed a handful of times. The chain recombines TRBV6-5 with TRBJ1-2; D call uncertain. Trimming took off 6 bases at V and 7 bases at J, with 15 bases between the two ends. Germline V gives CDR1 MNHEY, CDR2 SVGAGI. This CDR3 contains 13 residues. The CDR3: CASSLRGFFGYTF. CDR3 DNA sequence: TGTGCCAGCAGCCTTCGTGGGTTTTTTGGCTACACCTTC.

The chain employs TRBV6-1 and TRBJ1-2; no reliable D call. Germline assignment: CDR1 MNHNS and CDR2 SASEGT. The CDR3 is 12 amino acids. Trimming removed 9 bases from V and 5 bases from J, with 13 bases in between. This chain's CDR3 is CASTSRSYGYTF. The CDR3 bases are TGTGCCAGTACCTCGCGGTCGTATGGCTACACCTTC.

This sequence joins TRBV9 and TRBJ1-2; perhaps TRBD1 as D (5 bases). There are 16 residues in the CDR3. Germline V gene sequence: CDR1 SGDLS, CDR2 YYNGEE. V shed 0 bases and J shed 8 bases, with 20 bases lying between them. CDR3 residues: CASSVATSGRVGGYTF. CDR3 bases: TGTGCCAGCAGCGTAGCTACTAGTGGCAGGGTAGGAGGCTACACCTTC.

The chain is built from TRBV12-5 and TRBJ1-1; TRBD1 is a possible D gene (5 bases). The germline V gene has CDR1 LGHNT and CDR2 FRNRAP. V was cut by 3 bases and J by 4 bases, with 9 bases left in between. CDR3 length equals 13 residues. For the CDR3, the DNA is TGTGCTAGTGGTTTACCAGGGTCCACTGAAGCTTTCTTT. Protein sequence: CASGLPGSTEAFF.

J is TRBJ2-7 and V is TRBV28; D ambiguous. CDR1 is MDHEN, CDR2 SYDVKM, per germline. V lost 2 bases and J 4 bases, leaving 3 bases between the germline ends. CDR3 length equals 11 residues. The CDR3 loop reads CASSLGYEQYF. CDR3 nucleotides: TGTGCCAGCAGTTTAGGGTACGAGCAGTACTTC.

In this sample, this clone turned up a few times. J is TRBJ2-3 and V is TRBV5-1; 13 positions match TRBD2. The CDR3 is 16 amino acids. The V segment lost 4 bases and the J segment 3 bases; nucleotides outside the gene matches: 5. The germline gives CDR1 SGHRS, CDR2 YFSETQ. This chain's CDR3 is CASSGRLAGGTDTQYF. The CDR3 nucleotides are TGCGCCAGCAGCGGCCGACTAGCGGGGGGAACAGATACGCAGTATTTT.

The chain combines TRBV7-6 with TRBJ2-2, with a weak D call TRBD1 (5 bases). The germline CDR1 and CDR2 sequences are SGHVS and FNYEAQ. Trimming removed 1 base from V and 4 bases from J, with 10 bases in between. The CDR3 length is 15 residues. DNA for the CDR3: TGTGCCAGCAGCTTAGAGGGGTGGAGCACCGGGGAGCTGTTTTTT. Amino acid sequence: CASSLEGWSTGELFF.

The chain carries TRBV19 and TRBJ1-1; no firm D call. CDR1 is LNHDA, CDR2 SQIVND, per germline (reference sequence). CDR3 length: 14 amino acids. The V end was cut by 6 bases, the J end by 0 bases, with 11 bases between. CDR3 bases: TGTGCCAGTAGGTCCACAGCCATGAACACTGAAGCTTTCTTT. Protein product: CASRSTAMNTEAFF.

About this clone itself: Relative to the germline gene, one junction end is altered; a read error may explain this. The rearrangement uses TRBV6-1 and TRBJ1-1; 10 nucleotides align to TRBD1. The CDR3 length is 14 residues. CDR1 is MNHNS, CDR2 SASEGT, per germline. The CDR3 sequence: CASREGTGDTEAFF. CDR3 bases: TGTGCCAGCAGAGAAGGGACAGGGGACACTGAAGCTTTCTTT.

J is TRBJ1-1 and V is TRBV5-6; D unresolved. Looked up from germline, CDR1 is SGHDT and CDR2 is YYEEEE. The length of the CDR3 is 15 residues. V was cut by 0 bases and J by 0 bases, with 9 bases left in between. The chain's CDR3 is CASSLAAFLNTEAFF. In nucleotides, the CDR3 is TGTGCCAGCAGCTTGGCCGCTTTTCTGAACACTGAAGCTTTCTTT.

CDR3 DNA sequence: TGTGCCAGCAGTTACACGCACCAACAGGGAGTAAACGAGCAGTACTTC. Translating it yields CASSYTHQQGVNEQYF. The J gene is TRBJ2-7, the V gene TRBV6-5; D may be TRBD1 (6 bases). Germline lookup yields CDR1 MNHEY and CDR2 SVGAGI. V lost 2 bases and J 5 bases, leaving 19 bases between the germline ends. The CDR3 has 16 residues.

This chain uses TRBV6-5 with TRBJ1-1; D is unclear. The germline V gene has CDR1 MNHEY and CDR2 SVGAGI. The CDR3 runs 15 residues. The V end lost 7 bases, the J end lost 1 base, and 16 bases lay between the germline ends. This chain's CDR3 is CASTSRRGSNTEAFF. Written as DNA, the CDR3 is TGTGCCAGCACCTCCCGGAGAGGTTCGAACACTGAAGCTTTCTTT.

V is TRBV9 and J is TRBJ2-5; 8 positions match TRBD2. From germline, CDR1 is SGDLS and CDR2 YYNGEE. V shed 0 bases, J shed 5 bases, and the junction held 6 bases outside the gene matches. The CDR3 length is 15 residues. CDR3 region: CASSVGRGGRETQYF. CDR3 DNA: TGTGCCAGCAGCGTAGGTCGGGGGGGCCGGGAGACCCAGTACTTC.

This clone was detected only once. This chain joins TRBV6-5 and TRBJ2-1; D may be TRBD1 (5 bases). The V gene's germline CDR1 is MNHEY and CDR2 SVGAGI. Trimming stripped 7 bases from V and 0 bases from J, with 10 bases between. This CDR3 region has 14 residues. CDR3 bases: TGTGCCAGCAATGACAGAAGCTCCTACAATGAGCAGTTCTTC. Residues: CASNDRSSYNEQFF.

V gene TRBV30 combines with J gene TRBJ1-3, with a possible D match to TRBD1 (5 bases). CDR3 size: 14 residues. The germline gives CDR1 GTSNPN, CDR2 SVGIG (reference sequence). Trimming took 4 bases from V and 4 from J, leaving 14 bases between them. CDR3: CAWTGVVGGNTIYF. The CDR3 region has the DNA TGTGCCTGGACGGGGGTCGTAGGGGGAAACACCATATATTTT.